This T cell receptor (beta chain) was found in a study of T cell responses to AZD1222 COVID-19 vaccine (dated by TCRdb to about 2021). Broadly, across the study: A total of 230 or so trial participants underwent TCR sequencing, of whom 207 received two doses of AZD1222 and about 25 received two doses of the MenACWY control vaccine. Trial participants were enrolled into age subgroups of 18-55, 56-69 and 70-plus years, which contained about 150, 28 and 57 TCR-sequenced participants, respectively. The research as a whole found: After two AZD1222 doses, both the breadth and the depth of spike-specific TCRs were significantly higher than at day 0 and than in MenACWY recipients. The vaccine-associated CD4 TCRs covered the entire spike protein, and the dominant responses fell in regions 160-218 and 743-854. Most participants were white British and females outnumbered males, and the authors suggested that clonal diversity may have been underestimated. Conclusions about previously exposed vaccinees were limited because only 6 or 7 AZD1222 recipients were SARS-CoV-2 seropositive at baseline. No day 14 peak-response samples were available, so repertoires were characterized only after the peak T cell response. In the small 56-69-year group, the increase in depth fell short of significance, most likely because of low power. Nearly half of unique spike-specific TCRs reportedly recognized epitopes outside regions mutated in the B.1.351 and B.1.1.7 variants.

The sample's time point label, in plain terms: about 28 days (+/-7) after the second vaccine dose. Because spike-specific TCR depth and breadth did not differ between the two schedules, AZD1222 recipients who got a second dose at roughly 4 weeks were pooled with those who got a second dose at roughly 12 weeks. Vaccinee samples were obtained from the UK trials COV001 and COV002, which included a single-blind randomized controlled phase 2/3 trial of AZD1222 (ChAdOx1 nCoV-19) in healthy adults. Trial participant PBMC samples were collected at day 0 and day 28 after the second dose for TCRbeta chain sequencing. The CDR3 regions of human TCRbeta chains were analyzed by immunosequencing. In the source study's methods: TCRs in the repertoires were matched against a reference library of SARS-CoV-2-specific TCRs that had been generated with the MIRA antigen-specificity platform. Breadth was defined as the fraction of unique TCRs that were SARS-CoV-2-associated, and depth was defined as the fraction of total T cells that were SARS-CoV-2-associated. Using the MIRA data, each spike-specific TCR was assigned both to the spike region to which the TCR was reactive and to a CD4 or CD8 class. Log10-transformed breadth and depth values were compared by one-way ANOVA with Sidak's multiple comparisons tests. Sourced from immuneACCESS, this table was stored by TCRdb with only in-frame sequences that have V and J called. A share of the clones is absent; for the studies checked, an unresolved V gene accounts for under half, and the remainder has no known explanation. The V and J calls and clone size are taken from that table; D and trimming were inferred from the DNA. The sample contains 160,000 or so clones, about 91% of them found a single time. Around 0.99% of the sample rests with the top ten.

In regard to this clone: Its antigen specificity is not known. No much larger clone is present one base from it, and per-base qualities are unavailable.

The sample was peripheral blood, taken 28 days after the second AZD1222 dose. The receptor comes from an adult who received the AZD1222 COVID-19 vaccine.

CDR3 sequence: CASSEPRSNVLNTEAFF. The bases read TGTGCCAGCAGTGAACCCCGAAGTAATGTCCTGAACACTGAAGCTTTCTTT. This sequence uses TRBV6-1 and TRBJ1-1; confidence is insufficient to name the D gene. V sheds 2 bases and J sheds 0 bases, leaving 16 bases between their ends. Its CDR3 holds 17 amino acids, cysteine through phenylalanine. Only the CDR3 region is kept as DNA, spanning 51 bases read in frame from base 1. From a lookup of the germline V gene, CDR1 and CDR2 are MNHNS and SASEGT.